Below are 25 T cell receptor beta chains sequenced from a single sample in a study of T cell responses to AZD1222 COVID-19 vaccine. Data came from immunoSEQ multiplex PCR; TCRdb stores just in-frame clones and leaves some out. The top ten hold around 29% of the sample, which has fewer than 95,000 clones, 80% to 90% seen once. This specimen was peripheral blood, taken on day 0 of AZD1222 vaccination. Receptors originate from an adult in good health.

The rearrangement joins TRBV2 to TRBJ1-1, with no clear D. Germline V gives CDR1 SNHLY, CDR2 FYNNEI. The germline V and J ends were trimmed by 1 base and 4 bases, with 13 bases remaining between them. CDR3 length: 15 amino acids. CDR3 DNA sequence: TGTGCCAGCAGTGAAGGCAGAAGAAGGAGCACTGAAGCTTTCTTT. This codes for CASSEGRRRSTEAFF.

The chain links TRBV11-3 to TRBJ1-1; weak D call: TRBD1 (5 bases). The CDR3 runs to 16 residues. Trimming stripped 5 bases from V and 4 bases from J, with 20 bases between. Germline V gene sequence: CDR1 SGHNT, CDR2 YENEEA. The CDR3 coding sequence is TGTGCCAGCAGCGCCGGGGTGGGCGAGGGGAGCACTGAAGCTTTCTTT. Translation gives CASSAGVGEGSTEAFF.

V and J are TRBV2 and TRBJ1-2; D unclear. CDR1 is SNHLY, CDR2 FYNNEI, per germline. The CDR3 has 14 amino acids. Trimming left V 3 bases short and J 5 bases short, with 13 bases between. The CDR3 DNA is TGTGCCAGCAGTGATGTCGGTATGATGTATGGCTACACCTTC. Its protein product is CASSDVGMMYGYTF.

This chain uses TRBV5-1 with TRBJ1-6; D not certain. The CDR3 has 13 residues. The ends were cut back, 4 bases at V and 7 bases at J, with 9 bases in the middle. Germline CDR1 reads SGHRS; CDR2 reads YFSETQ. CDR3 sequence: CASSLERNSPLHF. CDR3 nucleotides: TGCGCCAGCAGCCTGGAGAGGAATTCACCCCTCCACTTT.

The CDR3 spells CASNPLGGTNEKLFF. DNA for the CDR3: TGCGCCAGCAACCCCCTGGGGGGGACTAATGAAAAACTGTTTTTT. J is TRBJ1-4 and V is TRBV5-1; the D gene is possibly TRBD1 (5 bases). Germline CDR1 SGHRS, CDR2 YFSETQ. The V and J ends lost 6 bases and 2 bases respectively, with 14 bases between them. This CDR3 is 15 amino acids long.

CDR3 DNA sequence: TGTGCCAGCAGTGAACCGGGACAGGGTCGGTACGAGCAGTACTTC. Translation gives CASSEPGQGRYEQYF. This sequence joins TRBV6-1 and TRBJ2-7; TRBD1 aligns across 9 bases. The CDR3 loop spans 15 amino acids. After removal of 2 bases from V and 4 bases from J, the junction contained 6 bases not matched to a gene. Germline V gene sequence: CDR1 MNHNS, CDR2 SASEGT.

The J gene is TRBJ2-3, the V gene TRBV7-2, with D unresolved. The CDR3 contains 11 residues. CDR1 SGHTA and CDR2 FQGNSA come from the germline V gene. V lost 3 bases and J lost 2, with 0 bases in between. In DNA form, the CDR3 reads TGTGCCAGCAGCTTCACAGATACGCAGTATTTT. Amino acid sequence: CASSFTDTQYF.

V and J are TRBV3-1 (or the pseudogene TRBV3-2) and TRBJ2-6; either TRBD1 or TRBD2 may supply D (5 bases each). Germline V gene lookup returns CDR1 LGHDT and CDR2 YNNKEL (reference sequence). This CDR3 region has 15 residues. Trimming left V 3 bases short and J 4 bases short, with 10 bases between. In DNA form, the CDR3 reads TGTGCCAGCAGCCAGGGGGTGAGGGGGGCCAACGTCCTGACTTTC. It codes for CASSQGVRGANVLTF.

The chain employs TRBV28 and TRBJ1-2; D unclear. The CDR3 sequence is 14 residues long. Germline V CDR1 and CDR2: MDHEN, SYDVKM. The V end lost 1 base, the J end lost 0 bases, and 6 bases lay between the germline ends. As DNA, the CDR3 is TGTGCCAGCAGTTTATTTGGCCCTAACTATGGCTACACCTTC. It is translated as CASSLFGPNYGYTF.

CDR3 DNA: TGTGCCAGCAGTTTGGAGGAGTCAGTAGCTAACTATGGCTACACCTTC. As protein: CASSLEESVANYGYTF. The rearrangement uses TRBV28 and TRBJ1-2, with unresolved D. Germline V gene lookup returns CDR1 MDHEN and CDR2 SYDVKM. Trimming took 3 bases from V and 0 from J, leaving 14 bases between them. The CDR3 totals 16 residues.

The chain has TRBV30 and TRBJ1-5; possibly TRBD1 for D (5 bases). Germline CDR1 is GTSNPN and CDR2 is SVGIG (reference sequence). The CDR3 sequence is 16 residues long. Trimming shortened V by 0 bases and J by 3 bases, and 15 bases separated the two germline ends. The CDR3 DNA reads as TGTGCCTGGAGTGTACAGGAGTTTACTATCAATCAGCCCCAGCATTTT. This translates into CAWSVQEFTINQPQHF.

Written as DNA, the CDR3 is TGTGCCAGTAGTAACGGAGGACAGGGGGCCTACGAGCAGTACTTC. It yields the protein CASSNGGQGAYEQYF. V and J are TRBV19 and TRBJ2-7; TRBD1 agrees at 10 bases. This CDR3 contains 15 residues. V shed 4 bases, J shed 2 bases, and the junction held 5 bases outside the gene matches. The germline V gene encodes CDR1 LNHDA and CDR2 SQIVND (reference sequence).

This chain joins TRBV5-1 and TRBJ1-2; 7 nucleotides align to TRBD1. The V gene's germline CDR1 is SGHRS and CDR2 YFSETQ. V was clipped by 0 bases and J by 2 bases; unmatched bases: 4. This CDR3 has 15 amino acids. The DNA of the CDR3 is TGCGCCAGCAGCTTGGGAGGGGGCGAAAACTATGGCTACACCTTC. Protein: CASSLGGGENYGYTF.

The V and J genes are TRBV19 and TRBJ1-1, with D hard to call. With 8 bases removed from V and 8 bases from J, the gap between germline ends came to 12 bases. The CDR3 covers 11 residues. Germline V gene sequence: CDR1 LNHDA, CDR2 SQIVND (reference sequence). CDR3 protein: CASAVEVEAFF. In DNA, the CDR3 is TGTGCCAGTGCAGTTGAAGTCGAAGCTTTCTTT.

This chain links TRBV7-3 with TRBJ2-7, with D possibly called TRBD1 or TRBD2 (5 bases each). Trimming cost V 5 bases and J 2 bases, with 13 bases left between them. There are 14 residues in the CDR3. Germline V lookup: CDR1 SGHTA, CDR2 FQGTGA. The CDR3 region is CASSAGTATYEQYF. CDR3 DNA: TGTGCCAGCAGCGCCGGGACGGCCACCTACGAGCAGTACTTC.

This chain connects TRBV9 to TRBJ1-4, with unresolved D. This CDR3 has 15 amino acids. Trimming removed 0 bases from V and 4 bases from J, with 10 bases in between. Germline CDR1 reads SGDLS; CDR2 reads YYNGEE. DNA for the CDR3: TGTGCCAGCAGCGTAGGGGCAGGAGGTAATGAAAAACTGTTTTTT. Amino acid sequence: CASSVGAGGNEKLFF.

The V call is TRBV5-1, the J call TRBJ2-3; 11 nucleotides agree with TRBD2. Germline values: CDR1 SGHRS, CDR2 YFSETQ. CDR3 length: 16 amino acids. After removal of 0 bases from V and 1 base from J, the junction contained 1 base not matched to a gene. The CDR3: CASSLGLAGRTDTQYF. CDR3 sequence (DNA): TGCGCCAGCAGCTTGGGACTAGCGGGACGCACAGATACGCAGTATTTT.

CDR3 residues: CASSLVSGALGDTQYF. The CDR3 DNA sequence: TGTGCCAGCAGCTTAGTGTCGGGGGCGTTAGGAGATACGCAGTATTTT. V is TRBV7-9 and J is TRBJ2-3; the D gene could be TRBD1 or TRBD2 (6 bases each). This CDR3 comprises 16 residues. In germline, CDR1 is SEHNR, CDR2 FQNEAQ (reference sequence). V dropped 1 base and J dropped 5 bases, with 16 bases sitting between them.

V and J are TRBV12-2 and TRBJ2-7. TRBV12-2 is an annotated pseudogene. The CDR3 loop spans 17 amino acids. This CDR3 reads CASRLSGRGWSTYEQYF. As DNA, the CDR3 is TGTGCAAGTCGCTTATCCGGACGGGGCTGGTCTACGTACGAGCAGTACTTC.

The chain joins TRBV5-6 to TRBJ1-2; no clear D gene. V was shortened by 6 bases and J by 0 bases, with 15 bases between the two germline ends. There are 15 residues in the CDR3. In germline, CDR1 is SGHDT, CDR2 YYEEEE. CDR3 nucleotides: TGTGCCAGCACCAACCCCCAGGAGACTAACTATGGCTACACCTTC. Protein sequence: CASTNPQETNYGYTF.

The chain has TRBV29-1 and TRBJ2-1, with 10 bases aligning to TRBD2. Germline CDR1 reads SQVTM; CDR2 reads ANQGSEA. The CDR3 runs to 17 residues. Trimming removed 6 bases from V and 0 bases from J; junction bases left unmatched: 11. The DNA for the CDR3 is TGCAGCGTGAGGGTAGCGGGAGGCAAAAGCTCCTACAATGAGCAGTTCTTC. It yields the protein CSVRVAGGKSSYNEQFF.

This clone was observed a few times. The chain recombines TRBV19 with TRBJ1-2; 7 bases fit TRBD1. The germline CDR1 and CDR2 sequences are LNHDA and SQIVND (reference sequence). The CDR3 runs 15 residues. Losses at the gene ends were 5 bases for V and 8 bases for J; bases not matched to a gene: 14. CDR3 in amino acids: CASSDGWQGVRGYTF. CDR3 nucleotide sequence: TGTGCCAGTAGTGACGGTTGGCAGGGGGTGCGGGGCTACACCTTC.

This clone was seen more than once but under ten times. The chain recombines TRBV6-1 with TRBJ2-3, with TRBD2 matching over 10 bases. Trimming at V came to 2 bases and at J to 0 bases, leaving 8 bases not matched to a gene. Germline V lookup: CDR1 MNHNS, CDR2 SASEGT. There are 18 residues in the CDR3. CDR3 nucleotide sequence: TGTGCCAGCAGTGAACGCCGACTAGCGGGCCTAAGCACAGATACGCAGTATTTT. Protein: CASSERRLAGLSTDTQYF.

V gene TRBV30 combines with J gene TRBJ2-1; 8 positions agree with TRBD2. The CDR3 has 13 residues. Germline loops: CDR1 GTSNPN, CDR2 SVGIG (reference sequence). V shed 2 bases and J 12 bases; nucleotides not matched to a gene: 9. CDR3 coding DNA: TGTGCCTGGAGTAGAGTGGAGGGACTAGTGCAGTTCTTC. Its protein is CAWSRVEGLVQFF.

This chain connects TRBV6-4 to TRBJ2-1; 13 positions match TRBD2. The germline CDR1 and CDR2 sequences are MRHNA and SNTAGT. This CDR3 has 16 amino acids. V gave up 6 bases and J gave up 5 bases; unmatched junction bases: 7. The CDR3 DNA is TGTGCCAGCAGGCCCACTAGCGGGAGGGCCCACAATGAGCAGTTCTTC. Amino acids: CASRPTSGRAHNEQFF.